Following are 21 T cell receptor beta chains from one sample sequenced in a study of stem cell transplantation in POMP-related autoinflammatory disease. Using immunoSEQ multiplex PCR, the repertoire was profiled, and TCRdb retains in-frame clones only, with some absent. The sample holds some 70,000 clones, more than 75% seen once. The starting material was CD4+ T cells from PBMCs, obtained after stem cell transplantation. These receptors all stem from a human patient with POMP-related autoinflammation and immune dysregulation (PRAID). Among the T cells, some may be from the graft donor.

The chain couples TRBV24-1 to TRBJ2-5; TRBD1 might be the D (6 bases). Germline V gene data show CDR1 as KGHDR and CDR2 as SFDVKD. This CDR3 comprises 15 residues. The germline V and J ends were trimmed by 0 bases and 0 bases, with 7 bases remaining between them. CDR3 DNA: TGTGCCACCAGTGATTTGAGGGACAACCAAGAGACCCAGTACTTC. Translation: CATSDLRDNQETQYF.

The V gene is TRBV9, the J gene TRBJ2-1; weak D call: TRBD1 (6 bases). V was clipped by 0 bases and J by 8 bases, with 12 bases between them. CDR3 length: 14 amino acids. CDR1 SGDLS and CDR2 YYNGEE come from the germline V gene. The CDR3 reads CASSVDKGVDEQFF. The CDR3 coding sequence is TGTGCCAGCAGCGTAGATAAGGGGGTGGATGAGCAGTTCTTC.

The V and J genes are TRBV30 and TRBJ1-5; D is perhaps TRBD1 (6 bases). V lost 7 bases, J lost 0 bases, and 13 bases lay in between. The CDR3 runs 14 residues. The V gene's germline CDR1 is GTSNPN and CDR2 SVGIG (reference sequence). DNA of the CDR3: TGTGCCTTCGGCGGGACATATAGCAATCAGCCCCAGCATTTT. This sequence encodes CAFGGTYSNQPQHF. The full variable domain, rest sourced from reference TRBV30 and TRBJ1-5, is SQTIHQWPATLVQPVGSPLSLECTVEGTSNPNLYWYRQAAGRGLQLLFYSVGIGQISSEVPQNLSASRPQDRQFILSSKKLLLSDSGFYLCAFGGTYSNQPQHFGDGTRLSIL.

This chain connects TRBV21-1 to TRBJ2-7; the listed D gene, TRBD1, was not tested against the DNA. TRBV21-1 is described as a pseudogene. The CDR3 consists of 17 residues. Written as DNA, the CDR3 is TGTGCCAGCAGCAAAGTGCCGACAGCTCCGTGTTCCTACGAGCAGTACTTC. Translation gives CASSKVPTAPCSYEQYF.

The sample holds one count of this clone. This chain uses TRBV7-9 with TRBJ2-3, with D uncertain. Germline loops: CDR1 SEHNR, CDR2 FQNEAQ (reference sequence). The CDR3 covers 13 residues. V lost 5 bases to trimming and J lost 0 bases, with 6 bases between them. The CDR3 DNA is TGTGCCAGCAGCGGGCCTAGCACAGATACGCAGTATTTT. Amino acid sequence: CASSGPSTDTQYF.

This clone showed up just once. The chain is built from TRBV2 and TRBJ2-7; D may correspond to TRBD1 or TRBD2 (5 bases each). Looked up from germline, CDR1 is SNHLY and CDR2 is FYNNEI. V lost 1 base to trimming and J lost 4 bases, with 11 bases between them. The CDR3 runs 14 residues. The CDR3 reads CASSEDGTGYEQYF. The CDR3 DNA is TGTGCCAGCAGTGAAGACGGGACCGGGTACGAGCAGTACTTC.

This clone showed up just once. The chain links TRBV12-5 to TRBJ2-2; TRBD1 matches at 12 bases. Germline V gene data show CDR1 as LGHNT and CDR2 as FRNRAP. V was pared by 2 bases and J by 3 bases, with 7 bases of the junction left unmatched. There are 18 residues in the CDR3. DNA of the CDR3: TGTGCTAGTGGTTTGTCCCGGGACAGGGGGCCCGACACCGGGGAGCTGTTTTTT. Residues: CASGLSRDRGPDTGELFF.

This rearrangement joins TRBV11-3 to TRBJ2-2; 12 nucleotides match TRBD2. Trimming at V came to 4 bases and at J to 0 bases, leaving 6 bases not matched to a gene. Germline V gene sequence: CDR1 SGHNT, CDR2 YENEEA. There are 18 residues in the CDR3. The CDR3 loop reads CASSYTWTSGTNTGELFF. CDR3 nucleotides: TGTGCCAGCAGCTACACCTGGACTAGCGGGACGAACACCGGGGAGCTGTTTTTT. Full variable domain (missing parts from reference TRBV11-3 and TRBJ2-2): EAGVVQSPRYKIIEKKQPVAFWCNPISGHNTLYWYLQNLGQGPELLIRYENEEAVDDSQLPKDRFSAERLKGVDSTLKIQPAELGDSAVYLCASSYTWTSGTNTGELFFGEGSRLTVL.

The rearrangement uses TRBV3-1 (or the pseudogene TRBV3-2) and TRBJ2-5, with TRBD1 identical over 7 bases. Germline CDR1 LGHDT, CDR2 YNNKEL (reference sequence). V lost 1 base, J lost 2 bases, and 16 bases stayed unmatched. The CDR3 has 19 residues. The CDR3 sequence: CASSQAFRVRGRNQETQYF. The CDR3, as DNA: TGTGCCAGCAGCCAAGCCTTCCGGGTGAGGGGGCGAAATCAAGAGACCCAGTACTTC.

The gene calls are TRBV7-2 and TRBJ2-1, with D unresolved. Looked up from germline, CDR1 is SGHTA and CDR2 is FQGNSA. V lost 4 bases to trimming and J lost 2 bases, with 9 bases between them. This CDR3 spans 14 amino acids. CDR3 coding DNA: TGTGCCAGCAGCTCGGGTATGGCCTACAATGAGCAGTTCTTC. As protein: CASSSGMAYNEQFF. The variable domain in full, completed from reference TRBV7-2 and TRBJ2-1, reads GAGVSQSPSNKVTEKGKDVELRCDPISGHTALYWYRQSLGQGLEFLIYFQGNSAPDKSGLPSDRFSAERTGGSVSTLTIQRTQQEDSAVYLCASSSGMAYNEQFFGPGTRLTVL.

The chain employs TRBV11-2 and TRBJ2-7, with D unclear. CDR3 size: 15 residues. Germline V gene lookup returns CDR1 SGHAT and CDR2 FQNNGV. V was pared by 3 bases and J by 6 bases, with 18 bases between. CDR3 DNA sequence: TGTGCCAGCAGCTTGGCTCCGGGTTCCACCAGCGAGCAGTACTTC. Its translation is CASSLAPGSTSEQYF.

J is TRBJ2-7 and V is TRBV15; D gene uncertain. The CDR3 sequence is 15 residues long. The germline CDR1 and CDR2 sequences are LNHNV and YYDKDF (reference sequence). V was cut by 0 bases and J by 1 base, with 10 bases left in between. The chain's CDR3 is CATSRDRYSSYEQYF. In nucleotides, the CDR3 is TGTGCCACCAGCAGAGATCGGTACTCGTCCTACGAGCAGTACTTC.

The chain combines TRBV5-1 with TRBJ2-7, with D possibly matching TRBD1 (7 bases). The germline gives CDR1 SGHRS, CDR2 YFSETQ. There are 14 residues in the CDR3. V dropped 9 bases and J dropped 7 bases, with 23 bases sitting between them. The CDR3 DNA reads as TGCGCCACCCGATGCGGGACAGAGCCCAGGGAGCAGTACGTC. Translation: CATRCGTEPREQYV.

The gene calls are TRBV28 and TRBJ2-2; the D gene is possibly TRBD2 (5 bases). The ends were cut back, 6 bases at V and 2 bases at J, with 13 bases in the middle. Germline V gene sequence: CDR1 MDHEN, CDR2 SYDVKM. This CDR3 comprises 15 residues. CDR3 sequence (DNA): TGTGCCAGCAGGCGGACTTTAGGTAACACCGGGGAGCTGTTTTTT. This codes for CASRRTLGNTGELFF.

This sequence joins TRBV10-3 and TRBJ1-2, with D perhaps TRBD1 (6 bases). Germline CDR1 ENHRY, CDR2 SYGVKD. This CDR3 has 15 residues. Trimming removed 6 bases at V and 3 bases at J, with 17 bases between. The DNA for the CDR3 is TGTGCCATCAGCGACAGACAGGCGGTATACTATGGCTACACCTTC. Its translation is CAISDRQAVYYGYTF.

The J gene is TRBJ1-6, the V gene TRBV28; TRBD1 is a possible D gene (6 bases). V was cut by 4 bases and J by 4 bases, with 11 bases left in between. This CDR3 has 15 amino acids. CDR1 and CDR2 (germline): MDHEN, SYDVKM. This CDR3 reads CASSYRDRYNSPLHF. The CDR3 nucleotides read TGTGCCAGCAGTTACAGGGACCGGTATAATTCACCCCTCCACTTT. The full variable domain, its missing parts supplied by reference TRBV28 and TRBJ1-6, is DVKVTQSSRYLVKRTGEKVFLECVQDMDHENMFWYRQDPGLGLRLIYFSYDVKMKEKGDIPEGYSVSREKKERFSLILESASTNQTSMYLCASSYRDRYNSPLHFGNGTRLTVT.

This sequence joins TRBV19 and TRBJ2-5, with TRBD2 matching 12 bases. The CDR3 runs to 16 residues. V lost 6 bases and J lost 1; bases outside the gene matches: 6. The germline V gene has CDR1 LNHDA and CDR2 SQIVND (reference sequence). CDR3 region: CASSLRLAGVQETQYF. CDR3 sequence (DNA): TGTGCCAGTAGCCTGAGACTAGCGGGAGTCCAAGAGACCCAGTACTTC.

This rearrangement joins TRBV6-5 to TRBJ2-7; D perhaps matches TRBD2 (5 bases). The V gene's germline CDR1 is MNHEY and CDR2 SVGAGI. Trimming shortened V by 8 bases and J by 0 bases, and 8 bases separated the two germline ends. The CDR3 has 12 amino acids. For the CDR3, the DNA is TGTGCCAGCTTACGGGGCTCCTACGAGCAGTACTTC. Protein product: CASLRGSYEQYF.

This clone is a singleton in its sample. This sequence joins TRBV5-4 and TRBJ2-3; 8 positions agree with TRBD1. V trimming: 4 bases; J trimming: 0 bases; junction bases outside the gene matches: 7. The length of the CDR3 is 16 residues. Germline assignment: CDR1 SGHNT and CDR2 YYREEE (reference sequence). In DNA, the CDR3 is TGTGCCAGCAGCATAGGACAGGGATCTAGCACAGATACGCAGTATTTT. Protein product: CASSIGQGSSTDTQYF.

This clone was recorded only once. The genes are TRBV9 and TRBJ2-1; unclear D gene. The CDR3 consists of 14 residues. Trimming removed 0 bases from V and 3 bases from J, with 7 bases in between. CDR1 is SGDLS and CDR2 is YYNGEE in the germline V gene. The CDR3 sequence: CASSVGRRYNEQFF. The CDR3 DNA reads TGTGCCAGCAGCGTAGGACGGCGCTACAATGAGCAGTTCTTC.

J is TRBJ2-3 and V is TRBV19, with D hard to call. V lost 6 bases and J 4 bases, leaving 11 bases between the germline ends. Germline loops: CDR1 LNHDA, CDR2 SQIVND (reference sequence). There are 13 residues in the CDR3. This chain's CDR3 is CASRGLGSDTQYF. The DNA for the CDR3 is TGTGCCAGTAGAGGTTTAGGGTCAGATACGCAGTATTTT.